This T cell receptor beta chain was sequenced during a study of identifying expanded T cells in peripheral blood. Broader study findings: Clone count variance between approximately two-week samples rose with total template count. Roughly 1.2 clones differed between technical replicates, versus around 15 and 19 over time.

Profiled with immunoSEQ multiplex PCR; TCRdb holds only in-frame clones, not every one. The table records tens of thousands of clones, about four fifths of them present only once. The CDR3 runs 14 residues. Trimming stripped 4 bases from V and 4 bases from J, with 14 bases between. Per the germline V gene, CDR1 is MNHEY and CDR2 is SVGAGI. About this clone itself: The antigen remains undetermined.

Healthy donors had no documented immune events, such as infections, while sampled. The chain joins TRBV6-5 to TRBJ2-7; D assignment may be TRBD1 or TRBD2 (5 bases each). The material sequenced was blood. The receptor was derived from a person between 18 and 75 years old in good health. CDR3 bases: TGTGCCAGCAGTTTCGGGACCGGGCGGTACGAGCAGTACTTC. It specifies CASSFGTGRYEQYF.